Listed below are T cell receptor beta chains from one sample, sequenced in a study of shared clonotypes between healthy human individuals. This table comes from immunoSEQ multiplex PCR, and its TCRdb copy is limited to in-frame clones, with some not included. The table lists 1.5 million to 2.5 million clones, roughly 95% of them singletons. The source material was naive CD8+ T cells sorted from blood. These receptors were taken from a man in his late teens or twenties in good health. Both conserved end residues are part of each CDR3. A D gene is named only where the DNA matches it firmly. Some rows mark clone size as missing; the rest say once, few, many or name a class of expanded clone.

CDR3nt: TGTGCCAGCAGTTACGGGACAGGGGGTACCTACGAGCAGTACTTC
CDR3aa: CASSYGTGGTYEQYF
j_gene: TRBJ2-7
v_gene: TRBV6-5
abundance: few
d_gene: TRBD1

CDR3nt: TGTGCCAGTAGTGCGGATGACGTATTGAACACTGAAGCTTTCTTT
CDR3aa: CASSADDVLNTEAFF
j_gene: TRBJ1-1
v_gene: TRBV19
abundance: -
d_gene: -

CDR3nt: TGTGCCAGCAGTGAGACAGGGGGCGTACATGGCTACACCTTC
CDR3aa: CASSETGGVHGYTF
j_gene: TRBJ1-2
v_gene: TRBV25-1
abundance: -
d_gene: TRBD1

CDR3nt: TGTGCCAGCAGTTGGGGAACTAGCGGGAGTGAGTACGAGCAGTACTTC
CDR3aa: CASSWGTSGSEYEQYF
j_gene: TRBJ2-7
v_gene: TRBV6-5
abundance: -
d_gene: TRBD2

CDR3nt: TGTGCCAGCAGTTCCGCCCCCGGGCAGGGAGGGGAGCAGTACTTC
CDR3aa: CASSSAPGQGGEQYF
j_gene: TRBJ2-7
v_gene: TRBV28
abundance: -
d_gene: TRBD2

CDR3nt: TGTGCCAGCAGTCCCGGGGGGCAAAATGAAGCTTTCTTT
CDR3aa: CASSPGGQNEAFF
j_gene: TRBJ1-1
v_gene: TRBV7-9
abundance: -
d_gene: -

CDR3nt: TGTGCCAGCACTAACGGGACTAGTATCCACAATGAGCAGTTCTTC
CDR3aa: CASTNGTSIHNEQFF
j_gene: TRBJ2-1
v_gene: TRBV2
abundance: -
d_gene: TRBD2

CDR3nt: TGTGCCAGCAGTTTATACCCGGACAGGGAATATGGCTACACCTTC
CDR3aa: CASSLYPDREYGYTF
j_gene: TRBJ1-2
v_gene: TRBV6-6
abundance: -
d_gene: TRBD1

CDR3nt: TGCGCCAGCAGCGGGAACAGGGTTAACACTGAAGCTTTCTTT
CDR3aa: CASSGNRVNTEAFF
j_gene: TRBJ1-1
v_gene: TRBV5-1
abundance: -
d_gene: -

CDR3nt: TGCGCCAGCAGCCAAGATCCACTAGCGGTCTATGAGCAGTTCTTC
CDR3aa: CASSQDPLAVYEQFF
j_gene: TRBJ2-1
v_gene: TRBV4-1
abundance: -
d_gene: TRBD2

CDR3nt: TGTGCCAGCAGCGGCCCGGGACTAGCTGCAGATACGCAGTATTTT
CDR3aa: CASSGPGLAADTQYF
j_gene: TRBJ2-3
v_gene: TRBV9
abundance: -
d_gene: TRBD2

CDR3nt: TGTGCCAGCAGTGCACTTCGGACAGGGAACCAAGAGACCCAGTACTTC
CDR3aa: CASSALRTGNQETQYF
j_gene: TRBJ2-5
v_gene: TRBV27
abundance: -
d_gene: TRBD1

CDR3nt: TGTGCCAGCAGTTTTCTCGGGAATGAGCAGTTCTTC
CDR3aa: CASSFLGNEQFF
j_gene: TRBJ2-1
v_gene: TRBV27
abundance: -
d_gene: -

CDR3nt: TGTGCCAGCAGTGACTATTTAGAGACCCAGTACTTC
CDR3aa: CASSDYLETQYF
j_gene: TRBJ2-5
v_gene: TRBV2
abundance: many
d_gene: -

CDR3nt: TGTGCCAGCAGCGGGGCGGCTGACACTGAAGCTTTCTTT
CDR3aa: CASSGAADTEAFF
j_gene: TRBJ1-1
v_gene: TRBV9
abundance: -
d_gene: -

CDR3nt: TGTGCCAGCAGCGTAGGGGGGACAGGATATGAGCAGTTCTTC
CDR3aa: CASSVGGTGYEQFF
j_gene: TRBJ2-1
v_gene: TRBV9
abundance: -
d_gene: TRBD1

CDR3nt: TGCGCCAGCAGCCAAACGACAGGGGGCTACGAGCAGTACTTC
CDR3aa: CASSQTTGGYEQYF
j_gene: TRBJ2-7
v_gene: TRBV4-1
abundance: -
d_gene: TRBD1

CDR3nt: TGTGCCATCAGTGATTTGGGAAGCTCCTACAATGAGCAGTTCTTC
CDR3aa: CAISDLGSSYNEQFF
j_gene: TRBJ2-1
v_gene: TRBV10-3
abundance: -
d_gene: -

CDR3nt: TGCGCCAGCAGCCTGAGGAGGGCGCATCCTACGGGGGAGCAGTACTTC
CDR3aa: CASSLRRAHPTGEQYF
j_gene: TRBJ2-7
v_gene: TRBV4-1
abundance: -
d_gene: -

CDR3nt: TGTGCCACCAACCTGGGAGGAGGCCGGGGTGAGCAGTTCTTC
CDR3aa: CATNLGGGRGEQFF
j_gene: TRBJ2-1
v_gene: TRBV9
abundance: -
d_gene: -

CDR3nt: TGTGCCAGCAGCTCCTTACCGGGACAGGGGCCGCGGACTGAAGCTTTCTTT
CDR3aa: CASSSLPGQGPRTEAFF
j_gene: TRBJ1-1
v_gene: TRBV5-6
abundance: -
d_gene: TRBD1

CDR3nt: TGTGCCAGCAGTTACGGCAGCGGGGGGGCTTTTGAGCAGTTCTTC
CDR3aa: CASSYGSGGAFEQFF
j_gene: TRBJ2-1
v_gene: TRBV6-5
abundance: -
d_gene: TRBD2

CDR3nt: TGTGCCAGCAGCTTGATTCAGGGCAGCACTGAAGCTTTCTTT
CDR3aa: CASSLIQGSTEAFF
j_gene: TRBJ1-1
v_gene: TRBV5-4
abundance: -
d_gene: -

CDR3nt: TGTGCCAGCAGCCCCGCCGGGGGGTCCGCAGAGACCCAGTACTTC
CDR3aa: CASSPAGGSAETQYF
j_gene: TRBJ2-5
v_gene: TRBV7-2
abundance: once
d_gene: TRBD2

CDR3nt: TGCGCCAGCAGCTTGACCGGGACAAACGGGGGGGAAGCTTTCTTT
CDR3aa: CASSLTGTNGGEAFF
j_gene: TRBJ1-1
v_gene: TRBV5-1
abundance: -
d_gene: -

CDR3nt: TGTGCCAGCAGCCATTCTCATGAGGCAGGAGGGTATTCACCCCTCCACTTT
CDR3aa: CASSHSHEAGGYSPLHF
j_gene: TRBJ1-6
v_gene: TRBV9
abundance: -
d_gene: -

CDR3nt: TGTGCCAGCAGCCCAGGTGCCTACTCCTACGAGCAGTACTTC
CDR3aa: CASSPGAYSYEQYF
j_gene: TRBJ2-7
v_gene: TRBV7-8
abundance: -
d_gene: -

CDR3nt: TGCGCCAGCAGCCAAGCTACTAGCAGTTCAGATACGCAGTATTTT
CDR3aa: CASSQATSSSDTQYF
j_gene: TRBJ2-3
v_gene: TRBV4-1
abundance: -
d_gene: -

CDR3nt: TGTGCCAGCAGCTGGGACTACTCCTACGAGCAGTACTTC
CDR3aa: CASSWDYSYEQYF
j_gene: TRBJ2-7
v_gene: TRBV5-4
abundance: -
d_gene: TRBD2

CDR3nt: TGTGCCAGCAGCCCCCCCCGCGGGGAGCTGTTTTTT
CDR3aa: CASSPPRGELFF
j_gene: TRBJ2-2
v_gene: TRBV11-2
abundance: few
d_gene: -

CDR3nt: TGCGCCAGCAGCCAAGATTCGGGCCTCTACGAGCAGTACTTC
CDR3aa: CASSQDSGLYEQYF
j_gene: TRBJ2-7
v_gene: TRBV4-1
abundance: -
d_gene: -

CDR3nt: TGCGCCAGCCTAAATTGGGACAGCCTGAACACTGAAGCTTTCTTT
CDR3aa: CASLNWDSLNTEAFF
j_gene: TRBJ1-1
v_gene: TRBV10-2
abundance: -
d_gene: TRBD1

CDR3nt: TGTGCCAGCGGACCCGCCGGGCTAGCGGTCCAAGAGACCCAGTACTTC
CDR3aa: CASGPAGLAVQETQYF
j_gene: TRBJ2-5
v_gene: TRBV28
abundance: -
d_gene: TRBD2

CDR3nt: TGTGCCAGCAGCCCATCAGGGGGGACGGGCGAGCAGTACTTC
CDR3aa: CASSPSGGTGEQYF
j_gene: TRBJ2-7
v_gene: TRBV9
abundance: -
d_gene: -

CDR3nt: TGTGCCAGCAGCTTGGGCCCCGGGACAGGAGCGGGCGAGCAGTACTTC
CDR3aa: CASSLGPGTGAGEQYF
j_gene: TRBJ2-7
v_gene: TRBV5-6
abundance: -
d_gene: TRBD1

CDR3nt: TGCGCCAGCAGCCAAGATCGGGCTAGCGGGGCGGGCGAGCAGTACTTC
CDR3aa: CASSQDRASGAGEQYF
j_gene: TRBJ2-7
v_gene: TRBV4-1
abundance: -
d_gene: TRBD2

CDR3nt: TGTGCCAGCAGCGTAGTTCAGACTAAAGGGGGACGGGACACTGAAGCTTTCTTT
CDR3aa: CASSVVQTKGGRDTEAFF
j_gene: TRBJ1-1
v_gene: TRBV9
abundance: -
d_gene: -

CDR3nt: TGTGCCAGCAGACTCGGACCGAACACTGAAGCTTTCTTT
CDR3aa: CASRLGPNTEAFF
j_gene: TRBJ1-1
v_gene: TRBV27
abundance: -
d_gene: -

CDR3nt: TGTGCCAGCAGTTTGGTAGGGGATGACTACACCTTC
CDR3aa: CASSLVGDDYTF
j_gene: TRBJ1-2
v_gene: TRBV27
abundance: few
d_gene: -

CDR3nt: TGTGCCAGCAGCTGGAAATCCAACTATGGCTACACCTTC
CDR3aa: CASSWKSNYGYTF
j_gene: TRBJ1-2
v_gene: TRBV27
abundance: -
d_gene: -

CDR3nt: TGTGCCAGCAGTTCCGGGGATACGCAGTATTTT
CDR3aa: CASSSGDTQYF
j_gene: TRBJ2-3
v_gene: TRBV6-5
abundance: -
d_gene: -

CDR3nt: TGTGCCAGTAATCCAGCGGGAGGGCCTTACAATGAGCAGTTCTTC
CDR3aa: CASNPAGGPYNEQFF
j_gene: TRBJ2-1
v_gene: TRBV19
abundance: once
d_gene: TRBD2

CDR3nt: TGTGCCAGCAGCTTATATAGCGGGGGGGCTCTGAACAATGAGCAGTTCTTC
CDR3aa: CASSLYSGGALNNEQFF
j_gene: TRBJ2-1
v_gene: TRBV27
abundance: -
d_gene: TRBD2

CDR3nt: TGTGCCAGCAGTGAAGACACCGGTTCTGACTCTGGAAACACCATATATTTT
CDR3aa: CASSEDTGSDSGNTIYF
j_gene: TRBJ1-3
v_gene: TRBV2
abundance: -
d_gene: -

CDR3nt: TGTGCCTGGAGTGTATCAGGGGGCTATGAGCAGTTCTTC
CDR3aa: CAWSVSGGYEQFF
j_gene: TRBJ2-1
v_gene: TRBV30
abundance: -
d_gene: TRBD1

CDR3nt: TGCGCCAGCAGCCCTAGAACAGGGGACTACGAGCAGTACTTC
CDR3aa: CASSPRTGDYEQYF
j_gene: TRBJ2-7
v_gene: TRBV5-1
abundance: -
d_gene: TRBD1

CDR3nt: TGTGCCAGACAGGGAAAGGGAGAGACCCAGTACTTC
CDR3aa: CARQGKGETQYF
j_gene: TRBJ2-5
v_gene: TRBV11-3
abundance: -
d_gene: -

CDR3nt: TGTGCCAGCAGCCCTGGACTAGCGGTCGCCTACGAGCAGTACTTC
CDR3aa: CASSPGLAVAYEQYF
j_gene: TRBJ2-7
v_gene: TRBV13
abundance: -
d_gene: TRBD2

CDR3nt: TGCAGCGTTGAGGGGGGGACTTCCGATTCCTACGAGCAGTACTTC
CDR3aa: CSVEGGTSDSYEQYF
j_gene: TRBJ2-7
v_gene: TRBV29-1
abundance: -
d_gene: TRBD2

CDR3nt: TGTGCCAGCAGCGGTGGGACAAATGAGCAGTTCTTC
CDR3aa: CASSGGTNEQFF
j_gene: TRBJ2-1
v_gene: TRBV9
abundance: once
d_gene: -